These 13 T cell receptor beta chains came from one sample sequenced in a study of T cell repertoires in cytomegalovirus infection. MiXCR, applied by TCRdb to the reads, yields one record per CDR3 protein. The sample records some 220,000 distinct CDR3 sequences, 6% to 8% being singletons. Sequencing input: PBMCs. The receptor set was obtained from a human donor in good health (CMV status not recorded). Some clones in this sample may be carry-over from other donors' samples.

This clonotype has a count of ten or more. The chain has TRBV7-2 and TRBJ1-5; no reliable D call. Germline V gene data show CDR1 as SGHTA and CDR2 as FQGNSA. The CDR3 covers 15 residues. The ends were cut back, 1 base at V and 3 bases at J, with 10 bases in the middle. The CDR3 loop is CASSLDNRNNQPQHF. The CDR3, as DNA: TGTGCCAGCAGCTTAGATAACAGAAACAATCAGCCCCAGCATTTT.

This rearrangement joins TRBV9 to TRBJ2-6; D uncertain. CDR3 size: 17 residues. V lost 1 base, J lost 1 base, and 12 bases lay in between. Looked up from germline, CDR1 is SGDLS and CDR2 is YYNGEE. The CDR3 loop is CASSVRFGLSGANVLTF. The CDR3 bases are TGTGCCAGCAGCGTAAGGTTTGGGTTATCTGGGGCCAACGTCCTGACTTTC.

The table lists this clonotype with many counts. The chain carries TRBV19 and TRBJ1-4; tentative D call: TRBD1 (6 bases). Trimming stripped 0 bases from V and 4 bases from J, with 12 bases between. Germline V gene data show CDR1 as LNHDA and CDR2 as SQIVND (reference sequence). The CDR3 has 16 residues. The CDR3 reads CASSIDGTPSNEKLFF. In DNA, the CDR3 is TGTGCCAGTAGTATAGATGGGACACCGAGTAATGAAAAACTGTTTTTT.

This clonotype has more than one count but fewer than ten. This sequence joins TRBV20-1 and TRBJ2-1; TRBD2 matches 15 bases. CDR1 and CDR2 (germline): DFQATT, SNEGSKA (reference sequence). With V trimmed by 6 bases and J by 9 bases, 18 bases remained unmatched. The CDR3 runs 18 residues. Here the CDR3 reads CSANPGLAGGLGWGEQFF. CDR3 nucleotides: TGCAGTGCCAACCCGGGACTAGCGGGGGGCCTCGGGTGGGGTGAGCAGTTCTTC.

This clonotype was recorded at least ten times. The chain has TRBV7-2 and TRBJ2-5; 9 bases line up with TRBD2. The CDR3 loop spans 16 amino acids. V was pared by 5 bases and J by 3 bases, with 10 bases of the junction left unmatched. Germline V lookup: CDR1 SGHTA, CDR2 FQGNSA. CDR3 sequence reads: CASSLSGAGGEETQYF. CDR3 bases: TGTGCCAGCAGCCTATCGGGGGCGGGGGGGGAAGAGACCCAGTACTTC.

There are many counts of this clonotype. V usage is TRBV4-1 and J usage is TRBJ1-3; D might be TRBD1 (5 bases). Trimming took 1 base from V and 2 from J, leaving 6 bases between them. The CDR3 consists of 14 residues. Germline CDR1 and CDR2: MGHRA and YSYEKL. CDR3 residues: CASSQGGAGNTIYF. The DNA of the CDR3 is TGCGCCAGCAGCCAAGGAGGGGCTGGAAACACCATATATTTT.

Many counts were recorded for this clonotype. The CDR3 DNA is TGTGCCAGCAGGTCCGGGGCCCTGGGTACCGGGGAGCTGTTTTTT. This gives the protein CASRSGALGTGELFF. The chain couples TRBV7-2 to TRBJ2-2; D is tentatively TRBD1 or TRBD2 (5 bases each). Trimming shortened V by 6 bases and J by 5 bases, and 16 bases separated the two germline ends. CDR3 size: 15 residues. Per germline, CDR1 SGHTA and CDR2 FQGNSA.

Ten or more counts support this clonotype. The chain is built from TRBV10-2 and TRBJ2-5, with D possibly matching TRBD1 (6 bases). CDR1 WSHSY and CDR2 SAAADI come from the germline V gene. The CDR3 spans 14 residues. Between the trimmed V and J ends, which lost 6 bases and 1 base, there was a span of 12 bases. CDR3 in amino acids: CASRVGGFQETQYF. The CDR3 DNA reads TGCGCCAGCAGGGTAGGGGGTTTCCAAGAGACCCAGTACTTC.

This clonotype was counted at least ten times. The chain couples TRBV20-1 to TRBJ2-6; D is possibly TRBD1 (6 bases). This CDR3 contains 14 residues. CDR1 is DFQATT and CDR2 is SNEGSKA in the germline V gene (reference sequence). V was trimmed by 5 bases and J by 0 bases, leaving 8 bases between them. This chain's CDR3 is CSASDSSGANVLTF. The CDR3 DNA follows: TGCAGTGCTTCGGACAGCTCTGGGGCCAACGTCCTGACTTTC.

This clonotype was detected many times. This rearrangement joins TRBV7-2 to TRBJ2-1, with D unclear. Germline V lookup: CDR1 SGHTA, CDR2 FQGNSA. V lost 3 bases, J lost 7 bases, and 10 bases lay in between. The CDR3 is 13 residues long. The CDR3 reads CASSFNPSNEQFF. In DNA form, the CDR3 reads TGTGCCAGCAGCTTTAACCCAAGTAATGAGCAGTTCTTC.

This clonotype has a count of ten or more. The chain combines TRBV6-5 with TRBJ1-1; D gene uncertain. The ends were cut back, 8 bases at V and 0 bases at J, with 10 bases in the middle. Germline V gene data show CDR1 as MNHEY and CDR2 as SVGAGI. This CDR3 region has 13 residues. In nucleotides, the CDR3 is TGTGCCAGCGGACGGAAACTGAACACTGAAGCTTTCTTT. This codes for CASGRKLNTEAFF.

This clonotype appeared many times. J is TRBJ1-3 and V is TRBV9; TRBD1 aligns across 7 bases. The CDR3 sequence is 18 residues long. V lost 3 bases and J lost 0; bases outside the gene matches: 12. CDR1 and CDR2 from the germline V gene are SGDLS and YYNGEE. In nucleotides, the CDR3 is TGTGCCAGCAGCGAGGAATTGATGGGACAGTCCTCTGGAAACACCATATATTTT. This translates into CASSEELMGQSSGNTIYF.

This clonotype has a count of ten or more. The V gene is TRBV30, the J gene TRBJ2-3; 9 nucleotides agree with TRBD2. Germline V gene data show CDR1 as GTSNPN and CDR2 as SVGIG (reference sequence). Trimming took 5 bases from V and 2 from J; bases not matched to a gene: 8. CDR3 size: 15 residues. DNA of the CDR3: TGTGCCTGGTACGCAGCGGGGGGTTACACAGATACGCAGTATTTT. Translation gives CAWYAAGGYTDTQYF.